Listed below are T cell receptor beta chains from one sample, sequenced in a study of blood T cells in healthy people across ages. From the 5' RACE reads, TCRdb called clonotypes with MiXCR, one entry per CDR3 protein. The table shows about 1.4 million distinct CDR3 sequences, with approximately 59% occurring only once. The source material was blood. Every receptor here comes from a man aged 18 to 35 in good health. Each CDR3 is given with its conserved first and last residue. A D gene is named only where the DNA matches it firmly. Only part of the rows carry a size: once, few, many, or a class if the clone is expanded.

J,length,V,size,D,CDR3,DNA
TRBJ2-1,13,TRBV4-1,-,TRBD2,CASSVLADNEQFF,TGCGCCAGCAGCGTACTAGCGGACAATGAGCAGTTCTTC
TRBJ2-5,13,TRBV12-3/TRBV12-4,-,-,CASGQGSQETQYF,TGTGCCAGCGGTCAGGGATCCCAAGAGACCCAGTACTTC
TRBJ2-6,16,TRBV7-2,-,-,CASSLSLAEGANVLTF,TGTGCCAGCAGCTTGTCCCTGGCCGAGGGGGCCAACGTCCTGACTTTC
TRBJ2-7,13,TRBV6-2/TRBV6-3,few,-,CASRRDGSYEQYF,TGTGCCAGCCGTCGAGATGGGTCCTACGAGCAGTACTTC
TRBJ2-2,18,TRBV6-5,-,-,CASSFSMRLVFNTGELFF,TGTGCCAGCAGTTTCAGCATGAGGCTAGTATTTAACACCGGGGAGCTGTTTTTT
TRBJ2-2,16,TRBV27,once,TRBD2,CASSLSLAGGTEELFF,TGTGCCAGCAGTTTATCACTAGCGGGAGGAACCGAGGAGCTGTTTTTT
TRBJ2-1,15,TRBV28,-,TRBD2,CASRYSGRDDNEQFF,TGTGCCAGCAGATATAGCGGGAGAGACGACAATGAGCAGTTCTTC
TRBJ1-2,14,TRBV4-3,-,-,CASSQDSRTGGYTF,TGCGCCAGCAGCCAAGATTCCCGCACAGGAGGCTACACCTTC
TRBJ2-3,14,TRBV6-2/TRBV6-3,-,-,CASRHRDLGFAQYF,TGTGCCAGCAGACACCGGGACTTGGGCTTTGCGCAGTATTTT
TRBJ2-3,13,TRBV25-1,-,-,CASRRASADTQYF,TGTGCCAGCAGGAGGGCCTCCGCGGATACGCAGTATTTT
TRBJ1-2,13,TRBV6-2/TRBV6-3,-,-,CASSPHRQNGYTF,TGTGCCAGCAGTCCCCACCGACAGAATGGCTACACCTTC
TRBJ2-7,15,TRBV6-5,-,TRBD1,CASSLDRVSSYEQYF,TGTGCCAGCAGCCTGGACAGGGTATCTTCCTACGAGCAGTACTTC
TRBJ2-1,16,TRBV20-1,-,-,CSAITRAGSSYNEQFF,TGCAGTGCTATCACCCGAGCGGGCAGCTCCTACAATGAGCAGTTCTTC
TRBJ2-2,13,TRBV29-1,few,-,CSVNSAGTGELFF,TGCAGCGTCAACTCAGCAGGAACCGGGGAGCTGTTTTTT
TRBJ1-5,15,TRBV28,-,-,CASRPPRGSGQPQHF,TGTGCCAGCAGACCCCCTAGAGGGAGCGGTCAGCCCCAGCATTTT
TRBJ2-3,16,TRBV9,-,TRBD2,CASSVLAGGYTDTQYF,TGTGCCAGCAGCGTACTAGCGGGGGGATACACAGATACGCAGTATTTT
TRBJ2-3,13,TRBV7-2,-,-,CASSLEFISAQYF,TGTGCCAGCAGCTTAGAGTTTATATCGGCGCAGTATTTT
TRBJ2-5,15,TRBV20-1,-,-,CSALGGGLADNEQYF,TGCAGTGCTCTAGGGGGGGGCCTAGCGGACAATGAGCAGTACTTC
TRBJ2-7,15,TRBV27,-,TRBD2,CASSITSGGSYEQYF,TGTGCCAGCAGTATTACTAGCGGGGGATCCTACGAGCAGTACTTC
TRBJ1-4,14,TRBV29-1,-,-,CSVSVTEGGGKLFF,TGCAGCGTGTCGGTGACAGAGGGGGGAGGAAAACTGTTTTTT
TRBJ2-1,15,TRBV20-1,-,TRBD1,CSATTDRGSYNEQFF,TGCAGTGCCACAACGGACAGGGGATCCTACAATGAGCAGTTCTTC
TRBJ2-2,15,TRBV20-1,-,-,CSARDWGIGTGELFF,TGCAGTGCTAGAGATTGGGGTATTGGCACCGGGGAGCTGTTTTTT
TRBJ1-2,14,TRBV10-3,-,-,CAITKPGPDYGYTF,TGTGCCATCACCAAACCGGGTCCGGACTATGGCTACACCTTC
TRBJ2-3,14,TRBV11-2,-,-,CASGGTPGLDMQYF,TGTGCCAGCGGAGGGACTCCCGGTCTGGATATGCAGTATTTT
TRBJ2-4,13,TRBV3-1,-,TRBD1,CASEGQSENIQYF,TGTGCCAGTGAGGGACAGTCGGAAAACATTCAGTACTTC
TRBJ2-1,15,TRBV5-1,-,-,CASSLVSATPGEQFF,TGCGCCAGCAGCTTGGTGTCTGCAACACCGGGTGAGCAGTTCTTC
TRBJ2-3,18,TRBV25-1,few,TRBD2,CASSEGTSGGISTDTQYF,TGTGCCAGCAGTGAAGGGACTAGCGGGGGTATTAGCACAGATACGCAGTATTTT
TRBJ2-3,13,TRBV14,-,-,CARGAMGTDTQYF,TGTGCTAGAGGGGCCATGGGCACAGATACGCAGTATTTT
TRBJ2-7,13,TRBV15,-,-,CATSAGRIYEQYF,TGTGCCACCAGCGCGGGACGGATCTACGAGCAGTACTTC
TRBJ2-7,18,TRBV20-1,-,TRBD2,CSADPGLAGGPRSYEQYF,TGCAGTGCGGACCCGGGACTAGCGGGAGGTCCGCGCTCCTACGAGCAGTACTTC
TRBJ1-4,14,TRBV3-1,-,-,CASSQAAEGEKLFF,TGTGCCAGCAGCCAAGCGGCAGAGGGTGAAAAACTGTTTTTT
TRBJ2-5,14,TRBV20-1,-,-,CSARDYRLSETQYF,TGCAGTGCTAGAGATTATAGACTTAGCGAGACCCAGTACTTC
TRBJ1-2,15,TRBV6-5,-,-,CASSYSNSFHYGYTF,TGTGCCAGCAGTTACTCGAACAGCTTTCACTATGGCTACACCTTC
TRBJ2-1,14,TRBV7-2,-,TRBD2,CASSPSSGPYEQFF,TGTGCCAGCAGCCCGTCTAGCGGACCCTACGAGCAGTTCTTC
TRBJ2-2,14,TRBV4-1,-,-,CASSLLGQPGELFF,TGCGCCAGCAGCCTTCTTGGACAGCCCGGGGAGCTGTTTTTT
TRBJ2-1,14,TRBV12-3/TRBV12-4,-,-,CASSFIGPRGEQFF,TGTGCCAGCAGTTTTATCGGCCCTAGGGGTGAGCAGTTCTTC
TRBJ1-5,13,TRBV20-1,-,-,CSASRDEDQPQHF,TGCAGTGCTAGCCGGGACGAGGATCAGCCCCAGCATTTT
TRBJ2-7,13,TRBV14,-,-,CASSHTNSYEQYF,TGTGCCAGCAGCCACACCAACTCCTACGAGCAGTACTTC
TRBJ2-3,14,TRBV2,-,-,CASSEGLVSDTQYF,TGTGCCAGCAGTGAGGGGTTAGTTTCCGATACGCAGTATTTT
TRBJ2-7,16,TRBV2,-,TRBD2,CASSGPGTSGTYEQYF,TGTGCCAGCAGTGGGCCCGGGACTAGCGGAACCTACGAGCAGTACTTC
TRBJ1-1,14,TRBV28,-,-,CASSARMGAAEAFF,TGTGCCAGCAGTGCCCGGATGGGGGCTGCTGAAGCTTTCTTT
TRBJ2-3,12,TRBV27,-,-,CASRTGWDTQYF,TGTGCCAGCAGAACAGGGTGGGATACGCAGTATTTT
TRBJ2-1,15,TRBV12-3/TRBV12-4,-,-,CASRNPDLSYNEQFF,TGTGCCAGCAGGAACCCAGACTTAAGCTACAATGAGCAGTTCTTC
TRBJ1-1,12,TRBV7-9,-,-,CASSWGQNEAFF,TGTGCCAGCAGTTGGGGTCAGAATGAAGCTTTCTTT
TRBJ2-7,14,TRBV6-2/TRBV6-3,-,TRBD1,CASSYTPQGDEQYF,TGTGCCAGCAGTTACACCCCGCAGGGGGACGAGCAGTACTTC
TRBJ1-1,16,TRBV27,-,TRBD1,CASSPRTGGGYTEAFF,TGTGCCAGCAGTCCCCGGACAGGGGGCGGTTACACTGAAGCTTTCTTT
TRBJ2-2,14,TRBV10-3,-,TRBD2,CAISEPSGAGELFF,TGTGCCATCAGTGAGCCTAGCGGGGCCGGGGAGCTGTTTTTT
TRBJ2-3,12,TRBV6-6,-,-,CASSYTRDTQYF,TGTGCCAGCAGTTACACAAGAGATACGCAGTATTTT
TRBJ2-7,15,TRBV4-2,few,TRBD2,CASSHLGLEYYEQYF,TGTGCCAGCAGCCATCTGGGACTAGAATACTACGAGCAGTACTTC
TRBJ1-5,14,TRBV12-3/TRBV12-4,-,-,CASSLGSANQPQHF,TGTGCCAGCAGTTTAGGTTCGGCAAATCAGCCCCAGCATTTT
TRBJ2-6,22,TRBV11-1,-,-,CASSSSARDLLTGNSGANVLTF,TGTGCCAGCAGCTCCTCAGCCCGGGACTTGTTGACAGGAAACTCTGGGGCCAACGTCCTGACTTTC
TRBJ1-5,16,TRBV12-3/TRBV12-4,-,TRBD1,CASSPRGTATNQPQHF,TGTGCCAGCAGTCCTCGAGGGACAGCCACCAATCAGCCCCAGCATTTT
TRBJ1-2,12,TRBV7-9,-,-,CSSSASVGGYTF,TGTTCCAGCAGCGCCTCGGTTGGCGGCTACACCTTC
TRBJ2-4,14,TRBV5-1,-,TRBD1,CASSLRQGADIQYF,TGCGCCAGCAGCCTGCGACAGGGGGCAGACATTCAGTACTTC
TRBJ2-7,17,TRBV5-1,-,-,CASSLTVGPGSSYEQYF,TGCGCCAGCAGTTTAACTGTGGGCCCGGGTTCCTCCTACGAGCAGTACTTC
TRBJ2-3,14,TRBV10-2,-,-,CASSPRTRPDTQYF,TGCGCCAGCAGCCCTCGTACCCGGCCAGATACGCAGTATTTT
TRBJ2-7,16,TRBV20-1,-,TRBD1,CSAQKMDRRHGYEQYF,TGCAGTGCTCAGAAGATGGACAGGCGACATGGGTACGAGCAGTACTTC